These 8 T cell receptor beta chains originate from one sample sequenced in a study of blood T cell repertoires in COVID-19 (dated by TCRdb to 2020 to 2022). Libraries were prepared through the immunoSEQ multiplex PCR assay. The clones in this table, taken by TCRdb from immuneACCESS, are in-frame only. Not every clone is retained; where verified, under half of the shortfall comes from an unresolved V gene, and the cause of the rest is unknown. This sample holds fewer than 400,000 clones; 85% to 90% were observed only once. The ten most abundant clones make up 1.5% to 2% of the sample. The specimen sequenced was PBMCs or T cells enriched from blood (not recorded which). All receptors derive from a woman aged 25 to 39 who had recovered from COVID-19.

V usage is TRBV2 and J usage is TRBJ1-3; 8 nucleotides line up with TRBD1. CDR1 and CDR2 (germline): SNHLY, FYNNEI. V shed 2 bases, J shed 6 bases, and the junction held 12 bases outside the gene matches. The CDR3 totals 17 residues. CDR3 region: CASSETLYRGSKNTIYF. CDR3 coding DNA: TGTGCCAGCAGTGAAACCCTATACAGGGGGTCGAAAAACACCATATATTTT.

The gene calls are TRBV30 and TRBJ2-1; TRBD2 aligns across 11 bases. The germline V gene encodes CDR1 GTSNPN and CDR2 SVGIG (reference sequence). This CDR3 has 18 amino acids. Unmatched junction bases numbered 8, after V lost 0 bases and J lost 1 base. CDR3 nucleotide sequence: TGTGCCTGGAGTGTACGTAGTAGCGGGAGGGTATCCTACAATGAGCAGTTCTTC. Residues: CAWSVRSSGRVSYNEQFF.

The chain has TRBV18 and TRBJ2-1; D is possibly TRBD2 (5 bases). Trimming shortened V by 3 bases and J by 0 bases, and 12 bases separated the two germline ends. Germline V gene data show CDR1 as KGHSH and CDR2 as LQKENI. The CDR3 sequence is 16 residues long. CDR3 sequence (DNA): TGTGCCAGCTCACCGCGGACGGGGAGCTCCTACAATGAGCAGTTCTTC. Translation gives CASSPRTGSSYNEQFF.

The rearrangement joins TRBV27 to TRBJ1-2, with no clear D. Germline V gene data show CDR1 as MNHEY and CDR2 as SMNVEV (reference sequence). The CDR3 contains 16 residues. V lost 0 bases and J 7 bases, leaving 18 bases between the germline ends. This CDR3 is CASSLSLWQASSGYTF. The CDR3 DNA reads TGTGCCAGCAGTTTATCGTTATGGCAGGCCTCGAGTGGCTACACCTTC.

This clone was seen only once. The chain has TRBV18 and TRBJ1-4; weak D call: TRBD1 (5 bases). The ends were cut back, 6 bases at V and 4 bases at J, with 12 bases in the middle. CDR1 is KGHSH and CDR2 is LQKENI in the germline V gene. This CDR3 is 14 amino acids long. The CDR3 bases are TGTGCCAGCTCTCCCAGGGTCATTAATGAAAAACTGTTTTTT. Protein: CASSPRVINEKLFF.

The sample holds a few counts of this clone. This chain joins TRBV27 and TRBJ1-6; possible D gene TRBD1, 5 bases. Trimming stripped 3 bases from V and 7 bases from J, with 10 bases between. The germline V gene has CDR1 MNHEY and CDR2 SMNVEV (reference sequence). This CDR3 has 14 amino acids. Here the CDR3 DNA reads TGTGCCAGCAGTTTCGGGACTCAGAATTCACCCCTCCACTTT. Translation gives CASSFGTQNSPLHF.

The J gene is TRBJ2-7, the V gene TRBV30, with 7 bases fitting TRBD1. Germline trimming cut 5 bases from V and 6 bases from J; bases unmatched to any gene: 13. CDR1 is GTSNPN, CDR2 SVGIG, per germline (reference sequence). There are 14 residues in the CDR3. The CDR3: CAWEGQTFVGEQYF. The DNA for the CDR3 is TGTGCCTGGGAGGGACAGACATTTGTCGGCGAGCAGTACTTC.

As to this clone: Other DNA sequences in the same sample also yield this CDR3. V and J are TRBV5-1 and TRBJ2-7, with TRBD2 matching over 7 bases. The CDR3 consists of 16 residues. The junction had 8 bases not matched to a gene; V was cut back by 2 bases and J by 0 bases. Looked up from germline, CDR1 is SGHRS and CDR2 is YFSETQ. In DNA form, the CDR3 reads TGCGCCAGCAGCTTTATCCTCGGGGGGAGCTCCTACGAGCAGTACTTC. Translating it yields CASSFILGGSSYEQYF.